This TCR beta chain was identified during a study of cytomegalovirus exposure and HLA in healthy donors. Notes on the study in general: In an earlier analysis, productive rearrangement rates for most beta V segments clustered near 87% or 30%. A later analysis showed HLA-associated TCR beta chains outstripping equally common others in clonal expansion. The classifier reportedly diagnosed cytomegalovirus status with high specificity and sensitivity. Among TCR beta chains, those listed as cytomegalovirus-associated numbered more than 150.

V trimming: 2 bases; J trimming: 3 bases; junction bases outside the gene matches: 1. Per the germline V gene, CDR1 is LGHNA and CDR2 is YSLEER. This CDR3 has 14 residues. PCR involved 60 Vbeta and 13 Jbeta primers. Assay used: immunoSEQ multiplex PCR; TCRdb lists only in-frame clones, some missing. The sample lists more than 100,000 clones, about 76% occurring once. Note on this clone: Antigen unknown.

The source is a woman in her thirties or forties in good health and CMV-seronegative. The genes are TRBV4-3 and TRBJ2-3; 8 nucleotides line up with TRBD1. Sequencing input: PBMCs. The CDR3 sequence is CASSQRTGTDTQYF. CDR3 coding DNA: TGCGCCAGCAGCCAAAGGACAGGGACAGATACGCAGTATTTT.